This TCR beta chain was captured by sequencing in a study of T cell changes during pregnancy in multiple sclerosis. The table came from immunoSEQ multiplex PCR; TCRdb's copy has only in-frame clones and leaves some out. The table has 25,000 to 40,000 clones, 91% seen once. Germline CDR1 and CDR2: PRHDT and FYEKMQ (reference sequence). The CDR3 runs to 14 residues. The J segment lost 8 bases and the V segment lost 2 bases, leaving 7 bases of the junction unmatched. This receptor was obtained from a female donor in good health, enrolled as a control in a pregnancy study. The material was CD8+ T cells from peripheral blood mononuclear cells, obtained in the second trimester of pregnancy. The chain links TRBV13 to TRBJ1-2; the match to TRBD1 covers 8 bases. The CDR3 loop reads CASSLQGAIDGYTF. The CDR3 DNA is TGTGCCAGCAGCTTACAGGGGGCGATTGACGGCTACACCTTC.